Many counts were recorded for the clone carrying this T cell receptor (beta chain). According to the study, TCR beta libraries were built with iRepertoire HTBI primers and CDR3-region Arm-PCR. TCRdb reanalysed the multiplex PCR reads using MiXCR and keeps one entry per CDR3 protein. The table records some 250,000 distinct CDR3 sequences, around 16% of them present only once. This sample is drawn from a study of regulatory T cells in long-lasting Graves disease. As to time point: newly diagnosed GD, antithyroid drugs for less than 3 months. Scientists built the TCR library using RNA that was extracted from PBMCs. The CDR3 runs 14 residues. The V and J ends lost 0 bases and 3 bases respectively, with 11 bases between them. Germline loops: CDR1 SQVTM, CDR2 ANQGSEA.

This sample comprised peripheral blood mononuclear cells (PBMCs), obtained at new diagnosis, from a patient treated with antithyroid drugs. The chain couples TRBV29-1 to TRBJ1-2, with D maybe TRBD1 (6 bases). This clonotype originated in a female donor with Graves disease. The CDR3 loop is CSVEDLGGDYGYTF. DNA for the CDR3: TGCAGCGTTGAAGATCTAGGGGGTGACTATGGCTACACCTTC. The full variable domain, in which reference TRBV29-1 and TRBJ1-2 provide the parts outside the CDR3, is SAVISQKPSRDICQRGTSLTIQCQVDSQVTMMFWYRQQPGQSLTLIATANQGSEATYESGFVIDKFPISRPNLTFSTLTVSNMSPEDSSIYLCSVEDLGGDYGYTFGSGTRLTVV.